The 5 T cell receptor beta chains listed next were all sequenced from one sample in a study of cytomegalovirus exposure and HLA in healthy donors (dated by TCRdb to between 2016 and 2019). The library came from the immunoSEQ multiplex PCR assay. The multiplex PCR relied on a mix of 60 forward primers for TCR Vbeta segments and 13 reverse primers for TCR Jbeta segments. TCRdb took this table from immuneACCESS and kept in-frame rearrangements with V and J called. Such tables lack part of the clones; where checked against another copy, unresolved V genes explain under half of the gap, and the rest is unexplained. In all, the sample holds about 130,000 clones, and 60% to 85% of those were seen once. Just over 1% of the sample is in the top ten clones. Sample: PBMCs. These receptors came from a human donor in good health.

CDR3 DNA: TGTGCCAGCAGCTCTACAGGGGTCCAGGGCTACACCTTC. Residues: CASSSTGVQGYTF. This chain connects TRBV11-1 to TRBJ1-2; TRBD1 agrees at 7 bases. Germline V CDR1 and CDR2: SGHAT, FQDESV (reference sequence). This CDR3 is 13 amino acids long. V lost 4 bases to trimming and J lost 8 bases; unmatched junction nucleotides: 7.

The rearrangement joins TRBV28 to TRBJ2-6; a weak D match, TRBD1 (6 bases). The germline V gene encodes CDR1 MDHEN and CDR2 SYDVKM. V gave up 3 bases and J gave up 0 bases, with 12 bases separating them. The CDR3 runs 17 residues. CDR3: CASSFLQGSSGANVLTF. DNA of the CDR3: TGTGCCAGCAGTTTCCTTCAGGGGTCCTCTGGGGCCAACGTCCTGACTTTC.

The V call is TRBV6-5, the J call TRBJ2-5; D perhaps matches TRBD1 (6 bases). Between the trimmed V and J ends, which lost 4 bases and 5 bases, there was a span of 17 bases. Germline values: CDR1 MNHEY, CDR2 SVGAGI. The CDR3 length is 15 residues. CDR3 DNA sequence: TGTGCCAGCAGTTTACCGGGACACTTAGGGGAGACCCAGTACTTC. Encoded protein: CASSLPGHLGETQYF.

The chain joins TRBV5-1 to TRBJ1-1; D perhaps matches TRBD1 (5 bases). The CDR3 length is 13 residues. Germline V gives CDR1 SGHRS, CDR2 YFSETQ. Trimming took 8 bases from V and 1 from J, leaving 12 bases between them. CDR3 coding DNA: TGCGCCAGTTCTATAGGGGAGAACACTGAAGCTTTCTTT. Protein product: CASSIGENTEAFF.

The chain carries TRBV6-6 and TRBJ2-7, with D possibly matching TRBD1 (6 bases). This CDR3 is built from 13 residues. V was clipped by 9 bases and J by 2 bases, with 14 bases between them. The V gene's germline CDR1 is MNHNY and CDR2 SVGAGI (reference sequence). The CDR3 is CASIKQGTYEQYF. CDR3 nucleotides: TGTGCCAGTATAAAACAGGGCACCTACGAGCAGTACTTC.